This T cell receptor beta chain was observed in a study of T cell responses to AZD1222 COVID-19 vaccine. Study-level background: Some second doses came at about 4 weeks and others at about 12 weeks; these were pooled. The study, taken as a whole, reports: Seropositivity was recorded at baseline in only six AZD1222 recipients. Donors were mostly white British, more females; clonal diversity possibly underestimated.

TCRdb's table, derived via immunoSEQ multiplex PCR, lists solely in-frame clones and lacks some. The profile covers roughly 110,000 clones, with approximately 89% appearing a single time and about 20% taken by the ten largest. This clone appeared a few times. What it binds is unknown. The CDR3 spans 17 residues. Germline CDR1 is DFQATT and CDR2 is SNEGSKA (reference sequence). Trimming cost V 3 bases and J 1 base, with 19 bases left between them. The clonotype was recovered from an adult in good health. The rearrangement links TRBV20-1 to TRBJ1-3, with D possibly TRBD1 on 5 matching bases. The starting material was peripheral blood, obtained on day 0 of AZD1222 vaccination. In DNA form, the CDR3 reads TGCAGTGCTAGTTCCTGGGCAGGGTCCTCTTCTGGAAACACCATATATTTT. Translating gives CSASSWAGSSSGNTIYF.